This T cell receptor beta chain is from a study of blood T cell repertoires in COVID-19. Study-wide context: Samples of COVID-19 (acute and convalescent) were obtained from the United States, Italy and Spain. T cells, B-cell-depleted T cells, or PBMCs supplied cDNA or gDNA.

V gave up 10 bases and J gave up 0 bases, with 19 bases separating them. This CDR3 comprises 16 residues. CDR1 and CDR2 (germline): KGHDR, SFDVKD. Repertoires were generated with immunoSEQ multiplex PCR, while TCRdb's copy carries only in-frame clones and drops some. Of about 180,000 clones detected, 80% to 90% appear once; the ten largest clones hold around 9.9%. The sample was peripheral blood. This rearrangement joins TRBV24-1 to TRBJ2-3, with a weak D call TRBD2 (6 bases). This clonotype originated in a human donor with active or convalescent COVID-19. The donor label of this sample is uncertain. CDR3 sequence: CATAPRRGSSTDTQYF. CDR3 nucleotide sequence: TGTGCCACAGCCCCCCGGCGGGGCTCTAGCACAGATACGCAGTATTTT.